The sequence of this TCR beta chain was determined in a study of cytomegalovirus exposure and HLA in healthy donors. 13 Jbeta primers and 60 Vbeta primers were used for the PCR. Sequencing was performed with immunoSEQ multiplex PCR; in TCRdb, only in-frame clones are kept and a portion is missing. The data hold more than 110,000 clones, with approximately 80% observed a single time. The CDR3 length is 13 residues. V shed 5 bases and J 15 bases; nucleotides not matched to a gene: 12. Per the germline V gene, CDR1 is MRHNA and CDR2 is SNTAGT. The V and J genes are TRBV6-4 and TRBJ2-1; 8 bases align to TRBD2. The sequence was collected from a man aged 45-60 years in good health and CMV-seronegative. Source material: PBMCs. In nucleotides, the CDR3 is TGTGCCAGCAGTACCTCTTACGGGAGGGCTGCGTTCTTC. This sequence encodes CASSTSYGRAAFF.